This TCR beta chain came from a study of shared clonotypes between healthy human individuals. Overall study findings and caveats: Despite large depth, sorted-subset datasets appeared incompletely sequenced. Some naive CD4 clonotypes, roughly 4.5%, turned up in common across four donors. The study generally estimated greater richness for naive than memory subsets.

Concerning this clone itself: Its antigen is not known.

Clones were read by immunoSEQ multiplex PCR, and TCRdb kept only the in-frame ones, dropping some. In the table there are approximately 2.1 million clones, 90% to 95% of which are singletons. The CDR3 spans 18 residues. After removal of 0 bases from V and 2 bases from J, the junction contained 6 bases not matched to a gene. Germline V gene lookup returns CDR1 SGDLS and CDR2 YYNGEE. This TCR was recovered from a man between 18 and 29 years old in good health. Some clones in this sample may be carry-over from other donors' samples. Material for sequencing was naive CD4+ T cells from PBMCs. Subset specified: CD45RA+ positively selected. The chain employs TRBV9 and TRBJ2-2, with 11 bases that match TRBD2. This CDR3 reads CASSVAGGLAVNTGELFF. The CDR3 DNA sequence: TGTGCCAGCAGCGTAGCGGGGGGACTAGCGGTAAACACCGGGGAGCTGTTTTTT.